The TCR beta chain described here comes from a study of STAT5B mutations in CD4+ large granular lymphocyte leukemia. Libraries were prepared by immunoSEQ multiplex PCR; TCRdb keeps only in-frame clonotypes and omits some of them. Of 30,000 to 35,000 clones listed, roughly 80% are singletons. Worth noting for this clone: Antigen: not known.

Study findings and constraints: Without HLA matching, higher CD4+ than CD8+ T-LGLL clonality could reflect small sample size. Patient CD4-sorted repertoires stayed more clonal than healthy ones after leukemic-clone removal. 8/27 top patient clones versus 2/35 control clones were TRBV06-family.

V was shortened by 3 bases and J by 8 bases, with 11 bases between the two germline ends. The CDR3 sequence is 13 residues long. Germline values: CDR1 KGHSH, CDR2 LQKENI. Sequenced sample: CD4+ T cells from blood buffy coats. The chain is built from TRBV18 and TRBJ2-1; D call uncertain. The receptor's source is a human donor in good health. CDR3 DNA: TGTGCCAGCTCACCGGGGTCTATCCATGAGCAGTTCTTC. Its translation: CASSPGSIHEQFF. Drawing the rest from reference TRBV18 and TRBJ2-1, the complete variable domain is NAGVMQNPRHLVRRRGQEARLRCSPMKGHSHVYWYRQLPEEGLKFMVYLQKENIIDESGMPKERFSAEFPKEGPSILRIQQVVRGDSAAYFCASSPGSIHEQFFGPGTRLTVL.